The present T cell receptor (beta chain) was sequenced within a study of T cells in Graves' hyperthyroidism and ophthalmopathy. Notes on the study in general: Blood also held most thyroid clonotypes expanded beyond 0.001. Using 13 V-J features, a model discriminated ophthalmopathy from stable hyperthyroidism.

Trimming took off 0 bases at V and 7 bases at J, with 13 bases between the two ends. This CDR3 contains 15 residues. Germline CDR1 reads MGHRA; CDR2 reads YSYEKL. Note on this clonotype: Its antigen is not known.

Graves' hyperthyroidism without ophthalmopathy progression within 18 months was termed stable. 10 ml fresh peripheral blood yielded the PBMCs. It was RNA transcripts that yielded the amplified TCR beta CDR3 regions. The TCR CDR3 was amplified in a first-round RT-PCR using the HTBI primer set. TCRdb used MiXCR to reprocess the multiplex PCR reads, holding one entry per CDR3 protein. There are hundreds of thousands of distinct CDR3 sequences in the sample; about 14% occur only once, and roughly a tenth lies in the top ten. This sequence was found in a woman aged 18-35 years with Graves' hyperthyroidism. Material for sequencing was blood. This chain uses TRBV4-1 with TRBJ1-5; D ambiguous. The CDR3 sequence: CASSQEWYGGQPQHF. The CDR3 DNA sequence: TGCGCCAGCAGCCAAGAGTGGTACGGAGGGCAGCCCCAGCATTTT.